Listed below are T cell receptor beta chains from one sample, sequenced in a study of T cell clones after liver transplantation. Assay: immunoSEQ multiplex PCR; the TCRdb copy retains only in-frame clones and omits some. The table records 25,000 to 35,000 clones, around 95% of them present only once. The sample was CD8+ T cells from blood, taken 12 months after liver transplant. The receptors originated from a human patient who received a liver transplant. Some of these T cells may belong to the graft donor. CDR3s include the opening cysteine and the closing phenylalanine or tryptophan. D genes are given only for firm matches. Some rows have no size entry. The others give once, few or many, or a class for an expanded clone.

d_call: -
j_call: TRBJ2-1
clone_size: -
v_call: TRBV4-1
cdr3_aa: CASSHRVRSDEQFF
cdr3_nt: TGCGCCAGCAGCCACCGGGTCCGGAGCGATGAGCAGTTCTTC

d_call: -
j_call: TRBJ2-1
clone_size: -
v_call: TRBV2
cdr3_aa: CASPKSANEQFF
cdr3_nt: TGTGCCAGCCCGAAGAGTGCAAATGAGCAGTTCTTC

d_call: -
j_call: TRBJ1-5
clone_size: -
v_call: TRBV7-3
cdr3_aa: CASSLTPGWDQPQHF
cdr3_nt: TGTGCCAGCAGCTTAACCCCGGGCTGGGATCAGCCCCAGCATTTT

d_call: -
j_call: TRBJ2-7
clone_size: -
v_call: TRBV27
cdr3_aa: CASSGDRVYEQYF
cdr3_nt: TGTGCCAGCAGTGGCGACAGAGTCTACGAGCAGTACTTC

d_call: TRBD2
j_call: TRBJ2-3
clone_size: -
v_call: TRBV19
cdr3_aa: CASSIGGGRLNTQYF
cdr3_nt: TGTGCCAGTAGTATAGGAGGCGGGAGGTTAAATACGCAGTATTTT

d_call: -
j_call: TRBJ2-3
clone_size: -
v_call: TRBV7-3
cdr3_aa: CASSLGVQSTDTQYF
cdr3_nt: TGTGCCAGCAGCCTAGGGGTGCAAAGCACAGATACGCAGTATTTT

d_call: -
j_call: TRBJ1-2
clone_size: -
v_call: TRBV29-1
cdr3_aa: CSVEGTAHGYTF
cdr3_nt: TGCAGCGTGGAAGGGACGGCACATGGCTACACCTTC

d_call: -
j_call: TRBJ2-7
clone_size: -
v_call: TRBV4-2
cdr3_aa: CASSQEYRVSSSEQYF
cdr3_nt: TGTGCCAGCAGCCAGGAATACCGGGTCTCGTCTTCCGAGCAGTACTTC

d_call: -
j_call: TRBJ2-2
clone_size: -
v_call: TRBV6-4
cdr3_aa: CASSDLGTGELFF
cdr3_nt: TGTGCCAGCAGTGACCTCGGCACCGGGGAGCTGTTTTTT

d_call: -
j_call: TRBJ1-1
clone_size: -
v_call: TRBV13
cdr3_aa: CASSSLPGNTEAFF
cdr3_nt: TGTGCCAGCAGCTCACTACCAGGGAACACTGAAGCTTTCTTT

d_call: TRBD1
j_call: TRBJ1-4
clone_size: -
v_call: TRBV5-8
cdr3_aa: CASSLAGGYEKLFF
cdr3_nt: TGTGCCAGCAGCTTGGCAGGGGGCTATGAAAAACTGTTTTTT

d_call: TRBD1
j_call: TRBJ1-1
clone_size: -
v_call: TRBV9
cdr3_aa: CASSVGTGGTEAFF
cdr3_nt: TGTGCCAGCAGCGTGGGGACAGGGGGCACTGAAGCTTTCTTT

d_call: TRBD2
j_call: TRBJ2-5
clone_size: -
v_call: TRBV9
cdr3_aa: CASSTSGTYQETQYF
cdr3_nt: TGTGCCAGCAGCACCAGCGGGACTTACCAAGAGACCCAGTACTTC

d_call: -
j_call: TRBJ2-7
clone_size: -
v_call: TRBV5-8
cdr3_aa: CASSLGAYEQYF
cdr3_nt: TGTGCCAGCAGCTTGGGGGCCTACGAGCAGTACTTC

d_call: -
j_call: TRBJ2-7
clone_size: -
v_call: TRBV2
cdr3_aa: CASSPPSLEQYF
cdr3_nt: TGTGCCAGCAGTCCCCCCTCCTTAGAGCAGTACTTC

d_call: -
j_call: TRBJ1-5
clone_size: -
v_call: TRBV10-2
cdr3_aa: CASSADRNQPQHF
cdr3_nt: TGCGCCAGCAGCGCAGACAGAAATCAGCCCCAGCATTTT

d_call: -
j_call: TRBJ2-7
clone_size: -
v_call: TRBV6-6
cdr3_aa: CASSPTELNPYEQYF
cdr3_nt: TGTGCCAGCAGCCCGACAGAACTCAACCCCTACGAGCAGTACTTC

d_call: TRBD2
j_call: TRBJ2-1
clone_size: -
v_call: TRBV9
cdr3_aa: CASSVDSGTGYEQFF
cdr3_nt: TGTGCCAGCAGCGTAGATAGCGGGACCGGCTATGAGCAGTTCTTC

d_call: TRBD1
j_call: TRBJ2-2
clone_size: -
v_call: TRBV19
cdr3_aa: CASSADRVGGELFF
cdr3_nt: TGTGCCAGTAGTGCCGACAGGGTCGGCGGGGAGCTGTTTTTT

d_call: -
j_call: TRBJ2-7
clone_size: -
v_call: TRBV7-2
cdr3_aa: CASSSLTIYSYEQYF
cdr3_nt: TGTGCCAGCAGCTCCCTGACTATCTACTCCTACGAGCAGTACTTC

d_call: -
j_call: TRBJ2-7
clone_size: -
v_call: TRBV27
cdr3_aa: CASSGSNYEQYF
cdr3_nt: TGTGCCAGCAGTGGATCAAACTACGAGCAGTACTTC

d_call: TRBD1
j_call: TRBJ2-7
clone_size: -
v_call: TRBV15
cdr3_aa: CATSRGRTGNYEQYF
cdr3_nt: TGTGCCACCAGCAGAGGGAGGACAGGGAACTACGAGCAGTACTTC

d_call: TRBD2
j_call: TRBJ2-1
clone_size: -
v_call: TRBV7-9
cdr3_aa: CASSRLAGDNEQFF
cdr3_nt: TGTGCCAGCAGCAGACTAGCGGGAGACAATGAGCAGTTCTTC

d_call: -
j_call: TRBJ2-7
clone_size: once
v_call: TRBV27
cdr3_aa: CASSAHPTYEQYF
cdr3_nt: TGTGCCAGCAGTGCCCACCCAACCTACGAGCAGTACTTC

d_call: -
j_call: TRBJ2-7
clone_size: -
v_call: TRBV6-5
cdr3_aa: CASSYDRGGYEQYF
cdr3_nt: TGTGCCAGCAGTTACGATAGGGGTGGGTACGAGCAGTACTTC

d_call: -
j_call: TRBJ2-1
clone_size: -
v_call: TRBV9
cdr3_aa: CASSLHNEQFF
cdr3_nt: TGTGCCAGCAGCTTACACAATGAGCAGTTCTTC

d_call: -
j_call: TRBJ2-7
clone_size: -
v_call: TRBV30
cdr3_aa: CAWGPGRFYEQYF
cdr3_nt: TGTGCCTGGGGTCCGGGCCGATTCTACGAGCAGTACTTC

d_call: -
j_call: TRBJ2-2
clone_size: once
v_call: TRBV14
cdr3_aa: CASSQAGNTGELFF
cdr3_nt: TGTGCCAGCAGCCAAGCTGGCAACACCGGGGAGCTGTTTTTT

d_call: TRBD1
j_call: TRBJ2-7
clone_size: -
v_call: TRBV30
cdr3_aa: CASQIGQASSYEQYF
cdr3_nt: TGTGCCTCCCAGATCGGACAGGCATCCTCCTACGAGCAGTACTTC

d_call: -
j_call: TRBJ1-2
clone_size: -
v_call: TRBV2
cdr3_aa: CATRGGPRGYTF
cdr3_nt: TGTGCCACCCGAGGGGGTCCCCGTGGCTACACCTTC

d_call: -
j_call: TRBJ2-7
clone_size: -
v_call: TRBV9
cdr3_aa: CASSVGTPYYEQYF
cdr3_nt: TGTGCCAGCAGCGTAGGTACGCCCTACTACGAGCAGTACTTC

d_call: -
j_call: TRBJ2-7
clone_size: -
v_call: TRBV5-1
cdr3_aa: CASSLDGSYEQYF
cdr3_nt: TGCGCCAGCAGCTTGGACGGTTCCTACGAGCAGTACTTC

d_call: TRBD2
j_call: TRBJ2-3
clone_size: -
v_call: TRBV6-6
cdr3_aa: CASSYRRLAGTDTQYF
cdr3_nt: TGTGCCAGCAGTTACCGACGACTAGCCGGCACAGATACGCAGTATTTT

d_call: TRBD1
j_call: TRBJ2-7
clone_size: -
v_call: TRBV6-1
cdr3_aa: CASSEGTGGFSYEQYF
cdr3_nt: TGTGCCAGCAGTGAGGGGACAGGAGGTTTCTCCTACGAGCAGTACTTC

d_call: -
j_call: TRBJ1-2
clone_size: -
v_call: TRBV5-1
cdr3_aa: CASSLEFNGYTF
cdr3_nt: TGCGCCAGCAGCTTGGAGTTTAATGGCTACACCTTC

d_call: -
j_call: TRBJ2-3
clone_size: -
v_call: TRBV20-1
cdr3_aa: CSAGTPRTQYF
cdr3_nt: TGCAGTGCCGGGACCCCCCGTACGCAGTATTTT

d_call: -
j_call: TRBJ2-4
clone_size: -
v_call: TRBV7-2
cdr3_aa: CASSLNRLDIQYF
cdr3_nt: TGTGCCAGCAGCTTGAACAGGTTAGACATTCAGTACTTC

d_call: TRBD2
j_call: TRBJ2-7
clone_size: once
v_call: TRBV4-2
cdr3_aa: CASSLDGGGYEQYF
cdr3_nt: TGTGCCAGCAGCCTGGACGGGGGGGGCTACGAGCAGTACTTC

d_call: -
j_call: TRBJ1-2
clone_size: -
v_call: TRBV6-6
cdr3_aa: CASSTGEILSRGYTF
cdr3_nt: TGTGCCAGCAGTACGGGCGAAATCCTCAGTAGGGGCTACACCTTC

d_call: -
j_call: TRBJ1-2
clone_size: -
v_call: TRBV7-8
cdr3_aa: CASSENIKPGGGYTF
cdr3_nt: TGTGCCAGCAGCGAGAATATCAAGCCCGGAGGTGGCTACACCTTC

d_call: -
j_call: TRBJ2-1
clone_size: -
v_call: TRBV9
cdr3_aa: CASSVVAGASGNNEQFF
cdr3_nt: TGTGCCAGCAGCGTAGTTGCTGGGGCATCTGGGAACAATGAGCAGTTCTTC

d_call: -
j_call: TRBJ1-1
clone_size: -
v_call: TRBV5-1
cdr3_aa: CASSFRSWSSTEAFF
cdr3_nt: TGCGCCAGCAGCTTTCGTTCGTGGAGTAGCACTGAAGCTTTCTTT

d_call: TRBD1
j_call: TRBJ2-1
clone_size: -
v_call: TRBV7-6
cdr3_aa: CASSTGVSSYNEQFF
cdr3_nt: TGTGCCAGCAGCACAGGGGTTAGCTCCTACAATGAGCAGTTCTTC

d_call: -
j_call: TRBJ1-2
clone_size: -
v_call: TRBV7-8
cdr3_aa: CASSLEQGSNSYGYTF
cdr3_nt: TGTGCCAGCAGCTTAGAGCAGGGCTCCAACTCCTATGGCTACACCTTC

d_call: -
j_call: TRBJ2-7
clone_size: -
v_call: TRBV6-6
cdr3_aa: CASSYGAGEQYF
cdr3_nt: TGTGCCAGCAGTTACGGTGCCGGCGAGCAGTACTTC

d_call: TRBD1
j_call: TRBJ2-4
clone_size: -
v_call: TRBV19
cdr3_aa: CASRIGQGKNIQYF
cdr3_nt: TGTGCCAGTAGAATTGGACAGGGGAAAAACATTCAGTACTTC

d_call: -
j_call: TRBJ2-5
clone_size: -
v_call: TRBV19
cdr3_aa: CASSSPETQYF
cdr3_nt: TGTGCCAGTAGTTCGCCAGAGACCCAGTACTTC

d_call: -
j_call: TRBJ1-3
clone_size: -
v_call: TRBV5-6
cdr3_aa: CASSLGDLSGNTIYF
cdr3_nt: TGTGCCAGCAGCTTGGGGGACCTCTCTGGAAACACCATATATTTT

d_call: TRBD2
j_call: TRBJ2-6
clone_size: -
v_call: TRBV28
cdr3_aa: CASSLLGEGSGANVLTF
cdr3_nt: TGTGCCAGCAGTTTACTAGGGGAGGGCTCTGGGGCCAACGTCCTGACTTTC

d_call: -
j_call: TRBJ1-2
clone_size: -
v_call: TRBV4-1
cdr3_aa: CASSRLTTDYGYTF
cdr3_nt: TGCGCCAGCAGCCGGCTTACGACGGACTATGGCTACACCTTC

d_call: -
j_call: TRBJ2-7
clone_size: once
v_call: TRBV7-9
cdr3_aa: CASSFKTGGLYEQYF
cdr3_nt: TGTGCCAGCAGCTTCAAGACAGGAGGCCTTTACGAGCAGTACTTC

d_call: -
j_call: TRBJ2-7
clone_size: -
v_call: TRBV28
cdr3_aa: CASSTRAENLEQYF
cdr3_nt: TGTGCCAGCAGTACGAGGGCGGAAAACTTGGAGCAGTACTTC

d_call: -
j_call: TRBJ2-7
clone_size: medium-sized
v_call: TRBV9
cdr3_aa: CASSVGGAPYEQYF
cdr3_nt: TGTGCCAGCAGCGTAGGGGGGGCTCCCTACGAGCAGTACTTC

d_call: TRBD1
j_call: TRBJ2-7
clone_size: -
v_call: TRBV29-1
cdr3_aa: CSVEDRENYEQYF
cdr3_nt: TGCAGCGTTGAGGACAGGGAAAACTACGAGCAGTACTTC

d_call: -
j_call: TRBJ2-7
clone_size: -
v_call: TRBV4-2
cdr3_aa: CASSQDPRGSSYEQYF
cdr3_nt: TGTGCCAGCAGCCAAGATCCCCGGGGCAGTTCCTACGAGCAGTACTTC

d_call: -
j_call: TRBJ2-1
clone_size: -
v_call: TRBV4-3
cdr3_aa: CASSQEISGAFYNEQFF
cdr3_nt: TGCGCCAGCAGCCAAGAAATATCGGGTGCCTTCTACAATGAGCAGTTCTTC

d_call: -
j_call: TRBJ2-1
clone_size: once
v_call: TRBV2
cdr3_aa: CAIPTGSRYNEQFF
cdr3_nt: TGTGCCATTCCTACCGGGAGTAGGTACAATGAGCAGTTCTTC

d_call: -
j_call: TRBJ1-2
clone_size: -
v_call: TRBV30
cdr3_aa: CAWSLGGAEGYTF
cdr3_nt: TGTGCCTGGAGCCTGGGGGGGGCGGAAGGCTACACCTTC

d_call: TRBD1
j_call: TRBJ1-1
clone_size: -
v_call: TRBV19
cdr3_aa: CASKNRGGGYTEAFF
cdr3_nt: TGTGCCAGTAAAAACAGGGGCGGAGGATACACTGAAGCTTTCTTT

d_call: -
j_call: TRBJ2-7
clone_size: -
v_call: TRBV7-2
cdr3_aa: CASSAWTLHYEQYF
cdr3_nt: TGTGCCAGCAGCGCCTGGACGCTCCACTACGAGCAGTACTTC